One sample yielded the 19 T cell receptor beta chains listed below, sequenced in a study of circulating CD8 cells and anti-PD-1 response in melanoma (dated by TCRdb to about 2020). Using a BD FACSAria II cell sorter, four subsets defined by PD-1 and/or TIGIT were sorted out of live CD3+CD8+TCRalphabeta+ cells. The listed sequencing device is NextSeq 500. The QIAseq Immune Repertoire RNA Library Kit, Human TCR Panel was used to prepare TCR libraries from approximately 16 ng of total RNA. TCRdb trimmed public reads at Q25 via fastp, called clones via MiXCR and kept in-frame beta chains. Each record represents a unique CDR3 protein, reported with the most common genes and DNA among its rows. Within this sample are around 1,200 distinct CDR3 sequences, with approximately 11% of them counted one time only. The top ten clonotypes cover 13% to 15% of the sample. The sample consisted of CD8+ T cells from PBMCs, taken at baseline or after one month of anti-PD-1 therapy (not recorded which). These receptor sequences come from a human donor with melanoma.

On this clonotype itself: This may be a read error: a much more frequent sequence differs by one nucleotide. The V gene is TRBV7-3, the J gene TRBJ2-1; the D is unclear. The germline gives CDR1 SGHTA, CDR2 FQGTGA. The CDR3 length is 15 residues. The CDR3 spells CASSLTLQPYDEQFF. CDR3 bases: TGTGCCAGCAGCTTAACCCTACAGCCCTACGATGAGCAGTTCTTC.

The CDR3 DNA follows: TGTGCCAGCAGCGCGGGGACAGGGGGCGTTCACAAGCAGTACTTC. As protein: CASSAGTGGVHKQYF. This chain joins TRBV2 and TRBJ2-7, with 12 bases that match TRBD1. The germline gives CDR1 SNHLY, CDR2 FYNNEI. This CDR3 has 15 residues. The V and J ends lost 6 bases and 8 bases, in that order; junction bases with no gene match: 11. Filled out from reference TRBV2 and TRBJ2-7, the complete variable domain reads EPEVTQTPSHQVTQMGQEVILRCVPISNHLYFYWYRQILGQKVEFLVSFYNNEISEKSEIFDDQFSVERPDGSNFTLKIRSTKLEDSAMYFCASSAGTGGVHKQYFGPGTRLTVT.

The CDR3 DNA sequence: TGCAGCGTATTACCGTGGGGGGCCGGGGAGCTGTTTTTT. As protein: CSVLPWGAGELFF. This sequence joins TRBV29-1 and TRBJ2-2, with D perhaps matching TRBD2 (6 bases). V lost 6 bases and J lost 6, with 14 bases in between. This CDR3 has 13 residues. Germline CDR1 and CDR2: SQVTM and ANQGSEA.

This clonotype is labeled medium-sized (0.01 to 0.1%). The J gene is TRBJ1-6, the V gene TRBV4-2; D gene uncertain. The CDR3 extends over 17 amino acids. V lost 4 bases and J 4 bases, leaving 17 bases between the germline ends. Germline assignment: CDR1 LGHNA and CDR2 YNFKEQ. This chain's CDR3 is CASSLLLGDSYNSPLHF. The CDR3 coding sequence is TGTGCCAGCAGCCTCCTCCTCGGGGATAGTTATAATTCACCCCTCCACTTT.

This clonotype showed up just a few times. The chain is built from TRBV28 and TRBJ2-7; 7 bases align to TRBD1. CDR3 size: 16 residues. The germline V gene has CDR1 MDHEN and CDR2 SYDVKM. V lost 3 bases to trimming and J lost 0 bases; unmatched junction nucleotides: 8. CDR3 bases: TGTGCCAGCAGTTTCCCAAGGGGACAGTTCTCCTACGAGCAGTACTTC. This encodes CASSFPRGQFSYEQYF.

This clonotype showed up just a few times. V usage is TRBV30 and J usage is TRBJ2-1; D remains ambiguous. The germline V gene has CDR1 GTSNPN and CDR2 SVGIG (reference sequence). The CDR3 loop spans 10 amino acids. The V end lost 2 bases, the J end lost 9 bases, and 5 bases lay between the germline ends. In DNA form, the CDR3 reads TGTGCCTGGAGTACCGGTGAGCAGTTCTTC. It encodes CAWSTGEQFF.

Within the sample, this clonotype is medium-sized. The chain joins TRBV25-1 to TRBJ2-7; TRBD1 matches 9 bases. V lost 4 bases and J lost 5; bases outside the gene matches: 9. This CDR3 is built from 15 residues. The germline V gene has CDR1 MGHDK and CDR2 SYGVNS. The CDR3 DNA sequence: TGTGCCAGCAGTGTCCGGGACAGGGAGGGGGACGAGCAGTACTTC. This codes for CASSVRDREGDEQYF.

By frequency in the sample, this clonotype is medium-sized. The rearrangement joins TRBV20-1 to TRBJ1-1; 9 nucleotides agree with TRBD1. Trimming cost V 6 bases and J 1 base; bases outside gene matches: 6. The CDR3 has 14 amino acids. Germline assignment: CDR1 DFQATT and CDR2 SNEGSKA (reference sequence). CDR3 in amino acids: CSAPGQGGNTEAFF. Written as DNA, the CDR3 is TGCAGTGCACCGGGACAGGGAGGGAACACTGAAGCTTTCTTT.

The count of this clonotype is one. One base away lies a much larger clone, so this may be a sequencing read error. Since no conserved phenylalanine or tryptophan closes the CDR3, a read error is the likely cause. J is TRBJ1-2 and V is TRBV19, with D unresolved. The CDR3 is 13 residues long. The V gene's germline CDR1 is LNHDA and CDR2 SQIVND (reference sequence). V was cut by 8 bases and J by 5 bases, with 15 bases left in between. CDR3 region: CASREGFGYGYTY. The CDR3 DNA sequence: TGTGCCAGTCGGGAAGGGTTCGGATATGGCTACACCTAC.

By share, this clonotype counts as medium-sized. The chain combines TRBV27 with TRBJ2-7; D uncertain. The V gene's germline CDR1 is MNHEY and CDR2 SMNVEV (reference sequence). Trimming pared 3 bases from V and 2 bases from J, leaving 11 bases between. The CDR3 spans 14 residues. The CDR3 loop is CASSLADGPYEQYF. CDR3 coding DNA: TGTGCCAGCAGTTTGGCGGACGGACCCTACGAGCAGTACTTC.

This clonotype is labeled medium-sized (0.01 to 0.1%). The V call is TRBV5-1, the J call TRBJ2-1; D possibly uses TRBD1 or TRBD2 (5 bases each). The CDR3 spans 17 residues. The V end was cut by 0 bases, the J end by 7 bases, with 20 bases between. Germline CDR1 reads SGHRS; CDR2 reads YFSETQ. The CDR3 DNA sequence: TGCGCCAGCAGCTTGGGGTGGGGACCCCCGAAGGAAAATGAGCAGTTCTTC. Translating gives CASSLGWGPPKENEQFF.

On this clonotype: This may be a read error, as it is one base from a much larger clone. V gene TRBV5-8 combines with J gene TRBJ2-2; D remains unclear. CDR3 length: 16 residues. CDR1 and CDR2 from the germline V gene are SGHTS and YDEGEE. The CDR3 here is CAGSSGPAWVSGELFF. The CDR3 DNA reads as TGTGCCGGCAGTTCCGGACCAGCCTGGGTCAGCGGGGAGCTGTTTTTT.

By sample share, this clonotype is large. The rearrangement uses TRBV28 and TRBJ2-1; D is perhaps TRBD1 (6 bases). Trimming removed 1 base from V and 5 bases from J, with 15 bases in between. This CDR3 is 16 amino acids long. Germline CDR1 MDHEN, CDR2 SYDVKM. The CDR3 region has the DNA TGTGCCAGCAGTTTATACGGGACACGCATCGACAATGAGCAGTTCTTC. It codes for CASSLYGTRIDNEQFF.

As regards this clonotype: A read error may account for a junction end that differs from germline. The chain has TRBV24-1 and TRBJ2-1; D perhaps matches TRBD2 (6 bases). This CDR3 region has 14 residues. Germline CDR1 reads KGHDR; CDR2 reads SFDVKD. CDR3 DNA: TGTGCCACCAGTGATAGCGGGTCATACAATGAGCAGTCCTTC. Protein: CATSDSGSYNEQSF.

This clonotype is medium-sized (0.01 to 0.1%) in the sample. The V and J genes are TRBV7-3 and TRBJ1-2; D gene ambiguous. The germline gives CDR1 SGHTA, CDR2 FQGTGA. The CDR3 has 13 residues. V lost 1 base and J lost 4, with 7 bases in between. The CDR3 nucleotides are TGTGCCAGCAGCTTAAATGAGGGCTATGGCTACACCTTC. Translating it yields CASSLNEGYGYTF.

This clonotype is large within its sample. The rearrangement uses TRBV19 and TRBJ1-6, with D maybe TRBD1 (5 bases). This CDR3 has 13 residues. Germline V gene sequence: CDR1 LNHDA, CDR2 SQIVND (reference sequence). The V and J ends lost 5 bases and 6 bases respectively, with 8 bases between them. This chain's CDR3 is CASSDGGNSPLHF. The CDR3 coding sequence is TGTGCCAGTAGTGATGGGGGTAATTCACCCCTCCACTTT.

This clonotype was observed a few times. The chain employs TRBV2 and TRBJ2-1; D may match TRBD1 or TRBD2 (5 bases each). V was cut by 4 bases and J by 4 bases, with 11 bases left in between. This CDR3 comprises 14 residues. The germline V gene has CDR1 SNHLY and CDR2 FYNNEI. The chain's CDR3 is CASSARDPYNEQFF. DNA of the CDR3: TGTGCCAGCAGTGCCCGGGACCCGTACAATGAGCAGTTCTTC.

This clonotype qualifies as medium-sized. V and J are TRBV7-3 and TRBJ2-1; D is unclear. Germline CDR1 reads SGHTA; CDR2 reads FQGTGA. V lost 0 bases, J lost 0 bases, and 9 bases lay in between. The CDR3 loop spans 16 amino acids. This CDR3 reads CASSLTYAVSYNEQFF. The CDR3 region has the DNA TGTGCCAGCAGCTTAACGTACGCGGTCTCCTACAATGAGCAGTTCTTC.

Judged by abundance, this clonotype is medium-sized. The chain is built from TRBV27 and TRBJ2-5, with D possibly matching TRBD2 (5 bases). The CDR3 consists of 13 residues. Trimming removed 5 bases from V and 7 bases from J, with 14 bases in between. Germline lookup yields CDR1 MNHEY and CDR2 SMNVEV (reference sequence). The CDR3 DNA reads TGTGCCAGCAGTCCCTCCCGACGGGGGACCCAGTACTTC. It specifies CASSPSRRGTQYF.